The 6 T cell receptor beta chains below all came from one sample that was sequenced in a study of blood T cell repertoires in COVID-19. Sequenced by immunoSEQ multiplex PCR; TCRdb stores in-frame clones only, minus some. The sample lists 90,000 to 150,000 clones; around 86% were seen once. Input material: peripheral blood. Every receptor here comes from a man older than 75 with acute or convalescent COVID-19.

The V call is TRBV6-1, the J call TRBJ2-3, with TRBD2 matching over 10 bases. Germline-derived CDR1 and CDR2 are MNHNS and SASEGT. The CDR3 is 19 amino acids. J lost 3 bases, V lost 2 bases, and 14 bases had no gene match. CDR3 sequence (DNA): TGTGCCAGCAGTGAAAGGCCAGCGGGGGGGAACGAGAGGACAGATACGCAGTATTTT. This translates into CASSERPAGGNERTDTQYF.

The CDR3 region is CASSPLAGSDGYTF. The CDR3 coding sequence is TGTGCCAGCAGCCCCCTGGCAGGGTCGGATGGCTACACCTTC. The chain combines TRBV3-1 (or the pseudogene TRBV3-2) with TRBJ1-2; D perhaps matches TRBD1 (5 bases). This CDR3 spans 14 amino acids. Germline CDR1 and CDR2: LGHDT and YNNKEL (reference sequence). With 4 bases removed from V and 6 bases from J, the gap between germline ends came to 15 bases.

CDR3 protein: CAIGGSYGYTF. CDR3 sequence (DNA): TGTGCCATCGGAGGCTCCTATGGCTACACCTTC. The rearrangement joins TRBV10-3 to TRBJ1-2; no reliable D call. Germline values: CDR1 ENHRY, CDR2 SYGVKD. The V gene lost 8 bases and the J gene lost 4 bases, with 8 bases spanning the gap. This CDR3 has 11 residues.

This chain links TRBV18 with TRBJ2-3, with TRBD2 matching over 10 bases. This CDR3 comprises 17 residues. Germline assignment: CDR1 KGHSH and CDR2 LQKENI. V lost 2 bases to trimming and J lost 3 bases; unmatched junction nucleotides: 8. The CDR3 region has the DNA TGTGCCAGCTCACCATCCACTAGCGGGGTCGGGACAGATACGCAGTATTTT. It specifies CASSPSTSGVGTDTQYF. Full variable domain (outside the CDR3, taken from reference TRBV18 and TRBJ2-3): NAGVMQNPRHLVRRRGQEARLRCSPMKGHSHVYWYRQLPEEGLKFMVYLQKENIIDESGMPKERFSAEFPKEGPSILRIQQVVRGDSAAYFCASSPSTSGVGTDTQYFGPGTRLTVL.

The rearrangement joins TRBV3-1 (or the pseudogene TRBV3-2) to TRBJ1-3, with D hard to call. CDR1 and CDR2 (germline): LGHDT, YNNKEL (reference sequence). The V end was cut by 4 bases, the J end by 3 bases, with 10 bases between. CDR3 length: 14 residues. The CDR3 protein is CASSRVSGGNTIYF. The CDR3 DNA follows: TGTGCCAGCAGCCGTGTCAGCGGTGGAAACACCATATATTTT.

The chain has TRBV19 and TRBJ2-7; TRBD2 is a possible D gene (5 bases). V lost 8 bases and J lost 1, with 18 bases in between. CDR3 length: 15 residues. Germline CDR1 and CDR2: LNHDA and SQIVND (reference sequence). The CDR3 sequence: CASSPRAAPSYEQYF. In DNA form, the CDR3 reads TGTGCCAGTTCACCTCGAGCGGCCCCTTCCTACGAGCAGTACTTC.